One sample yielded the 19 T cell receptor beta chains listed below, sequenced in a study of T cells after yellow fever vaccination (dated by TCRdb to about 2019). The receptor library was made with 5' RACE. Sequencing took place on an Illumina HiSeq 2500. The raw public data were reprocessed by TCRdb itself: fastp quality trimming at Q25, MiXCR clonotype calling, in-frame beta chains only. Rows merge per CDR3 protein into single entries with the most common DNA and genes. In all, the sample holds more than 55,000 distinct CDR3 sequences, and 7.4% of those were seen once. In total, the top ten clones hold 30% to 45% of the sample. This specimen's treatment or condition label, interpreted: live attenuated yellow fever vaccine strain. Sequencing was performed on CD8+ T cells sorted from PBMCs, taken 15 days after the yellow fever booster vaccination. The receptors were gathered from a man aged 25-40 years who received the YFV17D yellow fever vaccine.

This chain connects TRBV3-1 to TRBJ2-2; 7 nucleotides agree with TRBD1. Germline CDR1 and CDR2: LGHDT and YNNKEL (reference sequence). The CDR3 totals 16 residues. The V segment lost 4 bases and the J segment 1 base; nucleotides outside the gene matches: 6. CDR3 residues: CASSPNRGRNTGELFF. For the CDR3, the DNA is TGTGCCAGCAGCCCAAACAGGGGTCGGAACACCGGGGAGCTGTTTTTT.

This clonotype showed up many times. The CDR3 loop reads CSVSLEGGYTF. DNA of the CDR3: TGCAGCGTGAGTCTCGAGGGGGGCTACACCTTC. The V and J genes are TRBV29-1 and TRBJ1-2; weak D call: TRBD1 (5 bases). Per the germline V gene, CDR1 is SQVTM and CDR2 is ANQGSEA. Trimming stripped 6 bases from V and 8 bases from J, with 13 bases between. The CDR3 has 11 residues.

This clonotype was picked up many times. CDR3 nucleotide sequence: TGCGCCAGCAGCCCCCGTTTAGGCTACGAGCAGTACTTC. It yields the protein CASSPRLGYEQYF. The chain employs TRBV10-1 and TRBJ2-7; no reliable D call. The V gene lost 6 bases and the J gene lost 3 bases, with 12 bases spanning the gap. The CDR3 is 13 residues long. Germline lookup yields CDR1 WNHNN and CDR2 SYGVQD (reference sequence).

This clonotype was seen many times. This sequence joins TRBV3-1 and TRBJ1-2, with TRBD1 matching 7 bases. Trimming cost V 4 bases and J 5 bases; bases outside gene matches: 16. Germline CDR1 LGHDT, CDR2 YNNKEL (reference sequence). This CDR3 comprises 17 residues. The DNA of the CDR3 is TGTGCCAGCAGCCCAGGCGTACCTGGGACAGCTTCGTATGGCTACACCTTC. It is translated as CASSPGVPGTASYGYTF.

There are a few counts of this clonotype. The CDR3 loop is CSAYSGIYYNEQFF. CDR3 bases: TGCAGTGCTTATAGCGGGATATACTACAATGAGCAGTTCTTC. V gene TRBV20-1 combines with J gene TRBJ2-1, with TRBD2 matching 8 bases. The junction had 6 bases not matched to a gene; V was cut back by 5 bases and J by 3 bases. Per the germline V gene, CDR1 is DFQATT and CDR2 is SNEGSKA (reference sequence). This CDR3 has 14 amino acids.

This clonotype has only a few counts. The chain is built from TRBV7-9 and TRBJ2-1; 9 bases are a match to TRBD2. Germline CDR1 reads SEHNR; CDR2 reads FQNEAQ (reference sequence). The J segment lost 4 bases and the V segment lost 2 bases, leaving 6 bases of the junction unmatched. The length of the CDR3 is 16 residues. CDR3 sequence (DNA): TGTGCCAGCAGCTTACCTTCTAGCGGGACTTACAATGAGCAGTTCTTC. Its translation is CASSLPSSGTYNEQFF.

This clonotype appeared many times. The chain is built from TRBV11-2 and TRBJ2-1; D tentatively fits TRBD1 or TRBD2 (5 bases each). The V end lost 7 bases, the J end lost 0 bases, and 25 bases lay between the germline ends. This CDR3 contains 19 residues. The germline V gene encodes CDR1 SGHAT and CDR2 FQNNGV. CDR3 region: CASIATGRASPGSYNEQFF. For the CDR3, the DNA is TGTGCCAGCATCGCGACGGGGCGTGCCAGCCCCGGCTCCTACAATGAGCAGTTCTTC.

This clonotype was counted at least ten times. The chain is built from TRBV7-7 and TRBJ2-1, with a possible D match to TRBD2 (6 bases). This CDR3 has 13 amino acids. The germline CDR1 and CDR2 sequences are SSHAT and FNYEAQ (reference sequence). Trimming took 3 bases from V and 8 from J, leaving 11 bases between them. DNA for the CDR3: TGTGCCAGCAGCTTGACTAGGGCCCATGAGCAGTTCTTC. The encoded protein is CASSLTRAHEQFF.

This clonotype was recorded many times. The chain has TRBV20-1 and TRBJ2-7, with 11 bases fitting TRBD1. This CDR3 is 14 amino acids long. The V and J ends lost 6 bases and 3 bases, in that order; junction bases with no gene match: 7. Germline V gene sequence: CDR1 DFQATT, CDR2 SNEGSKA (reference sequence). The CDR3 DNA follows: TGCAGTGCAACCGGGACAGGGGGATTCTACGAGCAGTACTTC. Encoded protein: CSATGTGGFYEQYF.

With regard to this clonotype: Possible read error: a much larger clone is one base away. The chain has TRBV7-8 and TRBJ2-3, with D possibly matching TRBD2 (5 bases). The germline V gene encodes CDR1 SGHVS and CDR2 FQNEAQ. Trimming took off 3 bases at V and 3 bases at J, with 10 bases between the two ends. The length of the CDR3 is 14 residues. As DNA, the CDR3 is TGTGCCAGCAGCTTCGTAACTAGGACAGATACGCAGTATTTT. Translated: CASSFVTRTDTQYF. The variable domain in full, completed from reference TRBV7-8 and TRBJ2-3, reads GAGVSQSPRYKVAKRGQDVALRCDPISGHVSLFWYQQALGQGPEFLTYFQNEAQLDKSGLPSDRFFAERPEGSVSTLKIQRTQQEDSAVYLCASSFVTRTDTQYFGPGTRLTVL.

This clonotype has a count of ten or more. J is TRBJ2-6 and V is TRBV24-1; tentative D call: TRBD1 (5 bases). V lost 4 bases to trimming and J lost 1 base, with 19 bases between them. This CDR3 comprises 19 residues. In germline, CDR1 is KGHDR, CDR2 SFDVKD. CDR3 protein: CATSDQDTIRTSGANVLTF. The CDR3 DNA follows: TGTGCCACCAGTGACCAGGACACAATACGTACATCTGGGGCCAACGTCCTGACTTTC.

This clonotype occurred many times. The V call is TRBV20-1, the J call TRBJ2-3; no reliable D call. The germline V and J ends were trimmed by 2 bases and 1 base, with 16 bases remaining between them. This CDR3 is built from 16 residues. Looked up from germline, CDR1 is DFQATT and CDR2 is SNEGSKA (reference sequence). This chain's CDR3 is CSARIGLGFGTDTQYF. The CDR3 DNA is TGCAGTGCTAGAATTGGTCTAGGGTTTGGCACAGATACGCAGTATTTT.

This clonotype came up a few times. CDR3 in DNA: TGCGCCAGCAGCTTGACAGGGAACGAGCAGTACTTC. Translating it yields CASSLTGNEQYF. The chain employs TRBV5-1 and TRBJ2-7; weak D call: TRBD1 (6 bases). The length of the CDR3 is 12 residues. Trimming removed 1 base at V and 5 bases at J, with 7 bases between. Germline-derived CDR1 and CDR2 are SGHRS and YFSETQ.

The J gene is TRBJ1-2, the V gene TRBV7-8, with D possibly being TRBD1 (5 bases). V lost 5 bases and J lost 0, with 19 bases in between. The CDR3 is 17 residues long. From germline, CDR1 is SGHVS and CDR2 FQNEAQ. DNA of the CDR3: TGTGCCAGCAGCACCCTCGGGCAGGGAGCTGCTAACTATGGCTACACCTTC. As protein: CASSTLGQGAANYGYTF.

Concerning this clonotype: This may stem from a read error, because a much larger clone lies one nucleotide away. The rearrangement joins TRBV18 to TRBJ2-5; 7 nucleotides match TRBD2. This CDR3 region has 13 residues. CDR1 KGHSH and CDR2 LQKENI come from the germline V gene. The CDR3 nucleotides are TGTGCCAGCTCACAGCGGGAAGAAGAGACCCATTACTTC. The encoded protein is CASSQREEETHYF.

The V call is TRBV7-9, the J call TRBJ2-7; possibly TRBD1 for D (6 bases). There are 14 residues in the CDR3. The V end was cut by 3 bases, the J end by 2 bases, with 11 bases between. From germline, CDR1 is SEHNR and CDR2 FQNEAQ (reference sequence). CDR3 sequence: CASSFRDTAYEQYF. CDR3 bases: TGTGCCAGCAGCTTCCGGGACACCGCCTACGAGCAGTACTTC.

This clonotype was seen at least ten times. This chain joins TRBV4-3 and TRBJ2-7; D remains unclear. The CDR3 has 13 amino acids. V was shortened by 7 bases and J by 2 bases, with 12 bases between the two germline ends. The V gene's germline CDR1 is LGHNA and CDR2 YSLEER. The CDR3 reads CASMSERTYEQYF. CDR3 coding DNA: TGCGCCAGCATGAGTGAGAGAACCTACGAGCAGTACTTC.

This clonotype appeared many times. This chain joins TRBV4-3 and TRBJ2-2; no clear D gene. This CDR3 has 15 amino acids. Per germline, CDR1 LGHNA and CDR2 YSLEER. V gave up 1 base and J gave up 6 bases, with 12 bases separating them. Here the CDR3 DNA reads TGCGCCAGCAGCCAAGGTCCGGAGTTGGCCGGGGAGCTGTTTTTT. Translating it yields CASSQGPELAGELFF.

Concerning this clonotype itself: A clone one base away is much larger, so this may be a read error. No DNA is shown, since the ends of the CDR3 on it are uncertain; the CDR3 is the one TCRdb lists. V and J are TRBV5-5 and TRBJ2-7; the table calls TRBD1, which could not be checked here. Germline V gives CDR1 SGHKS, CDR2 YYEKEE (reference sequence). A total of 15 residues make up the CDR3, ends included. The CDR3: CARSFGPGDRDEQYF.